This TCR beta chain was observed in a study of blood T cell repertoires in COVID-19. The repertoire was sequenced with immunoSEQ multiplex PCR; TCRdb's copy has only in-frame clones and lacks some. The top ten hold about 6.6% of the sample, which has about 160,000 clones, 70% to 90% seen once. This CDR3 contains 14 residues. Germline V gene sequence: CDR1 LGHDT, CDR2 YNNKEL (reference sequence). V gave up 4 bases and J gave up 1 base, with 10 bases separating them. What the recovered Cohort 3 donors had was two negative PCRs, clearance, or symptom resolution. The chain recombines TRBV3-1 (or the pseudogene TRBV3-2) with TRBJ1-1; D is perhaps TRBD1 (5 bases). This clonotype originated in a woman in her forties or fifties who had recovered from COVID-19. Specimen: PBMCs or T cells enriched from blood (not recorded which). The CDR3 spells CASSRDRQNTEAFF. In DNA, the CDR3 is TGTGCCAGCAGCCGAGACAGACAGAACACTGAAGCTTTCTTT.